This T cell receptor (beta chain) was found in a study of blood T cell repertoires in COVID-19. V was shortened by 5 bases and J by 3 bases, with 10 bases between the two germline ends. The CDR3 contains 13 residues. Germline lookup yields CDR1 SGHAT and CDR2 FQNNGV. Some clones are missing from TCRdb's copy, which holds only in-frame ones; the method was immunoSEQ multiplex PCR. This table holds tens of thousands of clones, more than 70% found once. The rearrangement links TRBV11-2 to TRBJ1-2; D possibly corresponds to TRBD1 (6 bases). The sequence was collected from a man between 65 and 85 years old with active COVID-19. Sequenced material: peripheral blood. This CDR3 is CASSPDSHYGYTF. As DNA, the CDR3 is TGTGCCAGCAGCCCGGACAGCCACTATGGCTACACCTTC.